A single TCR beta chain is shown here with its context. Its antigen remains undetermined. Base quality data are lacking; no much larger clone is found one base away. TCRbeta CDR3 regions were amplified from genomic DNA by means of the immunoSEQ Assay, a bias-controlled multiplex PCR. For the original study's pipeline: Nucleated cell counts per sample were estimated from amplification of reference gene primers within the assay. To quantify the absolute abundance of each unique TCRbeta CDR3 rearrangement, sequence reads were collapsed and filtered. Productive Simpson clonality was computed per sample as the square root of Simpson's diversity index over productive rearrangements. In TCRdb, the immuneACCESS table is reduced to in-frame sequences with V and J assigned. These tables do not hold every clone; where another copy was compared, an unresolved V gene accounts for under half, and the others remain unexplained. V and J calls plus clone size are reproduced from that table; the DNA served to infer D and trimming. This sample has roughly 86,000 clones in its table, and 80% of those were observed once. The top ten constitute nearly 9% of the sample.

The data were obtained in a study of blood T cell repertoires in COVID-19 (dated by TCRdb to the early 2020s). With respect to the entire study: Collaborator samples came from the United States, Italy and Spain and covered acute and convalescent phases of COVID-19. The material from the prospective study consisted of cDNA or gDNA derived from T cells, B-cell-depleted T cells, or PBMCs. The dataset comprised deeply sampled blood TCRbeta repertoires from subjects exposed to, actively infected with, or recovered from COVID-19. The repertoires were released in a freely available public database intended as a resource for research on the immune response to SARS-CoV-2. Samples came from the ongoing ImmuneRACE study (first 160 participants) plus 1,254 subjects from 6 global collaborators. Sample metadata almost always included a de-identified subject ID, COVID-19 status, age in years and sex. Where HLA class I and class II types were available, the types were taken from metadata supplied by the sample provider, not from assay-based typing. Beyond this particular receptor, the publication reports: The quantity of clinical and demographic metadata differed by source and by participant and was supplied without curation.

The CDR3, from cysteine to phenylalanine, totals 12 residues. This entry keeps only the CDR3 DNA: 36 bases, framed from base 1. V was cut back by 5 bases and J by 8 bases, leaving a gap of 12 bases between them. Samples from volunteer blood donors who had recovered from COVID-19 were contributed by a second Seattle source. Whole blood was collected in K2EDTA tubes by collaborating institutions according to the institutions' own protocols. Collaborator samples were shipped for TCRbeta analysis as frozen whole blood, isolated PBMCs, or DNA extracted from either sample type. What was sequenced was peripheral blood. Recombination linked TRBV12-3 or TRBV12-4 to TRBJ1-2, with a weak D call of TRBD1 (6 bases match). This clonotype originated in a man in his forties or fifties who had recovered from COVID-19. The DNA sequence follows: TGTGCCAGCAGTACACAGGGCGGCGGCTACACCTTC. Translated, this gives CASSTQGGGYTF.